A single sample gave rise to the 3 T cell receptor beta chains below, sequenced in a study of T cell repertoires in cytomegalovirus infection. One entry per CDR3 protein, called by TCRdb with MiXCR from the reads. Of some 700,000 distinct CDR3 sequences listed, about 40% are singletons. The specimen sequenced was PBMCs. The receptor set was obtained from a human donor in good health (CMV status not recorded). Some clones in this sample may be carry-over from other donors' samples.

This sequence joins TRBV14 and TRBJ2-7; D perhaps matches TRBD2 (7 bases). The CDR3 is 14 residues long. V dropped 2 bases and J dropped 6 bases, with 14 bases sitting between them. Germline-derived CDR1 and CDR2 are SGHDN and FVKESK. The CDR3 spells CASSQTGGGSEQYF. The CDR3 region has the DNA TGTGCCAGCAGCCAAACTGGGGGGGGCAGCGAGCAGTACTTC.

This clonotype was counted between two and nine times. The gene calls are TRBV12-3 or TRBV12-4 and TRBJ1-2; TRBD1 matches 8 bases. The CDR3 totals 13 residues. The V gene end was trimmed by 7 bases and the J gene end by 2 bases; junction bases not matched to a gene: 3. The CDR3 reads CASIRQGNYGYTF. The CDR3 region has the DNA TGTGCCAGCATCAGACAGGGGAACTATGGCTACACCTTC.

The chain joins TRBV23-1 to TRBJ1-1, with 7 bases lining up with TRBD1. TRBV23-1 is known as an ORF, though its function is uncertain. J lost 5 bases, V lost 0 bases, and 6 bases had no gene match. This CDR3 comprises 15 residues. The CDR3 coding sequence is TGCGCCAGCAGTCAATCGAGCGACAGGGCGACTGAAGCTTTCTTT. It yields the protein CASSQSSDRATEAFF.